Below, 27 T cell receptor beta chains from the same sample are listed, as sequenced in a study of T-cell memory formation after mild COVID-19. TCRdb reprocessed the 5' RACE reads via MiXCR and lists one record per CDR3 protein. The data contain approximately 270,000 distinct CDR3 sequences, under 20% of them singletons. The sequencing sample was made of PBMCs or a T cell subset sorted from them (not recorded which). The receptors come from a young man who had mild COVID-19 (a few samples of this study predate the infection). Cell type and time point are not known.

This clonotype was recorded at least ten times. The rearrangement links TRBV6-5 to TRBJ2-5; D might be TRBD2 (5 bases). The length of the CDR3 is 14 residues. Germline V gene data show CDR1 as MNHEY and CDR2 as SVGAGI. The V gene lost 0 bases and the J gene lost 4 bases, with 9 bases spanning the gap. CDR3 protein: CASSYSPGSETQYF. As DNA, the CDR3 is TGTGCCAGCAGTTACTCACCGGGATCAGAGACCCAGTACTTC.

The rearrangement uses TRBV3-1 and TRBJ2-2; 10 nucleotides line up with TRBD2. The germline V gene has CDR1 LGHDT and CDR2 YNNKEL (reference sequence). The V gene end was trimmed by 1 base and the J gene end by 3 bases; junction bases not matched to a gene: 8. This CDR3 region has 18 residues. The CDR3 reads CASSQGDLAGAYTGELFF. The CDR3 DNA reads TGTGCCAGCAGCCAAGGCGATCTAGCGGGGGCATACACCGGGGAGCTGTTTTTT.

The chain employs TRBV18 and TRBJ1-1, with D possibly matching TRBD1 (6 bases). CDR1 KGHSH and CDR2 LQKENI come from the germline V gene. V lost 1 base and J 3 bases, leaving 12 bases between the germline ends. The CDR3 covers 15 residues. The DNA of the CDR3 is TGTGCCAGCTCACCACGAACACAGGGACACACTGAAGCTTTCTTT. As protein: CASSPRTQGHTEAFF.

This clonotype was seen only a few times. V usage is TRBV9 and J usage is TRBJ2-3; perhaps D is TRBD1 or TRBD2 (5 bases each). The V end was cut by 3 bases, the J end by 2 bases, with 16 bases between. Per the germline V gene, CDR1 is SGDLS and CDR2 is YYNGEE. This CDR3 has 16 residues. The DNA of the CDR3 is TGTGCCAGCAGCGCGGACCGGGACGGAGCCACAGATACGCAGTATTTT. Its protein product is CASSADRDGATDTQYF.

V is TRBV20-1 and J is TRBJ2-7; perhaps TRBD1 as D (5 bases). Per germline, CDR1 DFQATT and CDR2 SNEGSKA (reference sequence). The CDR3 length is 12 residues. The V gene lost 5 bases and the J gene lost 2 bases, with 10 bases spanning the gap. The CDR3 is CSAQGRPYEQYF. As DNA, the CDR3 is TGCAGTGCTCAGGGAAGGCCCTACGAGCAGTACTTC.

The V gene is TRBV3-1, the J gene TRBJ1-3; D gene ambiguous. V lost 4 bases and J lost 0, with 10 bases in between. The CDR3 totals 15 residues. Germline CDR1 reads LGHDT; CDR2 reads YNNKEL (reference sequence). Here the CDR3 reads CASSRQLSSGNTIYF. Here the CDR3 DNA reads TGTGCCAGCAGCCGGCAGCTAAGCTCTGGAAACACCATATATTTT.

This clonotype has more than one count but fewer than ten. The chain links TRBV5-5 to TRBJ2-2; D remains unclear. The CDR3 is made up of 16 amino acids. Germline CDR1 and CDR2: SGHKS and YYEKEE (reference sequence). V gave up 2 bases and J gave up 1 base, with 12 bases separating them. The CDR3 protein is CASSLVNPLNTGELFF. In DNA, the CDR3 is TGTGCCAGCAGCTTAGTAAACCCCTTGAACACCGGGGAGCTGTTTTTT. Together with reference TRBV5-5 and TRBJ2-2, the CDR3 gives the full variable domain: DAGVTQSPTHLIKTRGQQVTLRCSPISGHKSVSWYQQVLGQGPQFIFQYYEKEERGRGNFPDRFSARQFPNYSSELNVNALLLGDSALYLCASSLVNPLNTGELFFGEGSRLTVL.

This clonotype was seen ten or more times. The rearrangement links TRBV14 to TRBJ2-3, with D perhaps matching TRBD1 (7 bases). CDR1 and CDR2 from the germline V gene are SGHDN and FVKESK. The CDR3 totals 16 residues. V lost 4 bases and J lost 2, with 16 bases in between. The CDR3 loop reads CASSPAGTVHTDTQYF. DNA of the CDR3: TGTGCCAGCAGCCCCGCGGGGACAGTCCACACAGATACGCAGTATTTT.

V usage is TRBV7-2 and J usage is TRBJ2-2, with D perhaps TRBD2 (5 bases). CDR3 size: 13 residues. The germline V and J ends were trimmed by 5 bases and 6 bases, with 10 bases remaining between them. Per the germline V gene, CDR1 is SGHTA and CDR2 is FQGNSA. The CDR3 here is CASSTPGAGELFF. In DNA, the CDR3 is TGTGCCAGCAGCACCCCCGGGGCCGGGGAGCTGTTTTTT.

This clonotype was observed a few times. V usage is TRBV4-2 and J usage is TRBJ2-1; a possible D gene is TRBD1 (5 bases). CDR1 and CDR2 from the germline V gene are LGHNA and YNFKEQ. The CDR3 length is 14 residues. V was shortened by 0 bases and J by 9 bases, with 12 bases between the two germline ends. In DNA, the CDR3 is TGTGCCAGCAGCCAAGATAATATGGGGCCTGAGCAGTTCTTC. It specifies CASSQDNMGPEQFF.

V usage is TRBV2 and J usage is TRBJ2-7; D unresolved. Looked up from germline, CDR1 is SNHLY and CDR2 is FYNNEI. V was pared by 5 bases and J by 3 bases, with 5 bases between. This CDR3 has 11 residues. This CDR3 reads CASSFSYEQYV. CDR3 nucleotides: TGTGCCAGCAGTTTTAGCTACGAGCAGTACGTC.

The genes are TRBV9 and TRBJ2-3, with TRBD2 matching 12 bases. Germline V gene lookup returns CDR1 SGDLS and CDR2 YYNGEE. The V gene end was trimmed by 3 bases and the J gene end by 4 bases; junction bases not matched to a gene: 6. The CDR3 is made up of 16 amino acids. CDR3 nucleotides: TGTGCCAGCAGCGCCCTAGCGGGGGGGCATTCAGATACGCAGTATTTT. As protein: CASSALAGGHSDTQYF.

This clonotype was observed a few times. The chain combines TRBV2 with TRBJ2-2; 10 positions match TRBD1. The CDR3 is 15 residues long. CDR1 and CDR2 from the germline V gene are SNHLY and FYNNEI. The V gene end was trimmed by 5 bases and the J gene end by 5 bases; junction bases not matched to a gene: 5. The CDR3 nucleotides read TGTGCCAGCAGTCCCAGGGGACAGGGGACCGGGGAGCTGTTTTTT. This translates into CASSPRGQGTGELFF. The full variable domain, with the rest looked up from reference TRBV2 and TRBJ2-2, is EPEVTQTPSHQVTQMGQEVILRCVPISNHLYFYWYRQILGQKVEFLVSFYNNEISEKSEIFDDQFSVERPDGSNFTLKIRSTKLEDSAMYFCASSPRGQGTGELFFGEGSRLTVL.

The chain has TRBV5-1 and TRBJ2-2; D remains unclear. From germline, CDR1 is SGHRS and CDR2 YFSETQ. V lost 5 bases to trimming and J lost 5 bases, with 10 bases between them. The CDR3 contains 13 residues. The CDR3 nucleotides read TGCGCCAGCAGGGACGGAGATACCGGGGAGCTGTTTTTT. This codes for CASRDGDTGELFF.

This clonotype has only a few counts. This chain links TRBV4-2 with TRBJ2-1; 8 bases are a match to TRBD2. The V gene's germline CDR1 is LGHNA and CDR2 YNFKEQ. This CDR3 comprises 14 residues. J was trimmed by 7 bases and V by 8 bases; bases with no gene match: 10. CDR3 region: CASRPGRGENEQFF. Written as DNA, the CDR3 is TGTGCCAGCCGCCCGGGGCGGGGGGAGAATGAGCAGTTCTTC.

This clonotype was detected many times. The V call is TRBV5-5, the J call TRBJ2-3; TRBD1 agrees at 8 bases. J lost 1 base, V lost 1 base, and 5 bases had no gene match. The CDR3 has 16 residues. Germline assignment: CDR1 SGHKS and CDR2 YYEKEE (reference sequence). The CDR3, as DNA: TGTGCCAGCAGCTTGAGCGGACAGGGCGGCACAGATACGCAGTATTTT. Amino acid sequence: CASSLSGQGGTDTQYF.

This clonotype was seen more than once but under ten times. This rearrangement joins TRBV7-9 to TRBJ2-3; 8 bases map to TRBD1. CDR3 length: 14 amino acids. The J segment lost 7 bases and the V segment lost 3 bases, leaving 6 bases of the junction unmatched. Germline V gives CDR1 SEHNR, CDR2 FQNEAQ (reference sequence). This chain's CDR3 is CASSFWDRRHTQYF. CDR3 nucleotide sequence: TGTGCCAGCAGCTTTTGGGACAGGCGCCATACGCAGTATTTT.

The V call is TRBV20-1, the J call TRBJ2-1; D is possibly TRBD1 (6 bases). Germline V gene sequence: CDR1 DFQATT, CDR2 SNEGSKA (reference sequence). The V end was cut by 3 bases, the J end by 13 bases, with 13 bases between. The CDR3 consists of 11 residues. CDR3 amino acids: CSASGGTEQFF. As DNA, the CDR3 is TGCAGTGCTAGTGGGGGCACGGAACAGTTCTTC.

This clonotype was seen more than once but under ten times. The chain carries TRBV20-1 and TRBJ1-1, with D perhaps TRBD1 (5 bases). Germline CDR1 and CDR2: DFQATT and SNEGSKA (reference sequence). Trimming cost V 2 bases and J 10 bases, with 14 bases left between them. The CDR3 sequence is 12 residues long. The chain's CDR3 is CSARIQRGAAFF. CDR3 DNA: TGCAGTGCTAGAATCCAGAGAGGGGCAGCTTTCTTT.

In this sample, this clonotype turned up many times. A read error may produce the germline difference seen at one junction end. The J gene is TRBJ2-7, the V gene TRBV20-1, with D unresolved. CDR1 and CDR2 from the germline V gene are DFQATT and SNEGSKA (reference sequence). CDR3 size: 11 residues. CDR3 nucleotides: TGCAGTGCCAGAGATGGCTACGAGCAGTACTTC. This codes for CSARDGYEQYF.

In its sample, this clonotype was seen many times. V gene TRBV5-6 combines with J gene TRBJ2-7; D remains ambiguous. The germline V gene encodes CDR1 SGHDT and CDR2 YYEEEE. V lost 1 base, J lost 4 bases, and 6 bases lay in between. This CDR3 is 12 amino acids long. CDR3 sequence: CASSLRDYEQYF. Here the CDR3 DNA reads TGTGCCAGCAGCTTGAGAGATTACGAGCAGTACTTC.

CDR3 in DNA: TGCGCCAGCAGCTCCCCGACTAGCTCGGTCCCAGAGACCCAGTACTTC. Its protein product is CASSSPTSSVPETQYF. V and J are TRBV5-1 and TRBJ2-5; TRBD2 matches at 7 bases. Germline loops: CDR1 SGHRS, CDR2 YFSETQ. The V segment lost 3 bases and the J segment 4 bases; nucleotides outside the gene matches: 12. CDR3 size: 16 residues.

This clonotype has more than one count but fewer than ten. In nucleotides, the CDR3 is TGTGCCAGCAGTTTTGGGGACGAGGCCTGGAACACCGGGGAGCTGTTTTTT. Its protein is CASSFGDEAWNTGELFF. V gene TRBV12-3 or TRBV12-4 combines with J gene TRBJ2-2; D is perhaps TRBD1 or TRBD2 (5 bases each). Deletions cut 3 bases from V and 1 base from J, with 15 bases between. The CDR3 runs 17 residues.

This clonotype appeared a few times. The chain combines TRBV5-1 with TRBJ2-2; D might be TRBD2 (6 bases). The germline V gene encodes CDR1 SGHRS and CDR2 YFSETQ. The CDR3 is 14 residues long. Trimming took 6 bases from V and 5 from J, leaving 14 bases between them. This chain's CDR3 is CASKEGMGTGELFF. CDR3 sequence (DNA): TGCGCCAGCAAGGAGGGAATGGGAACCGGGGAGCTGTTTTTT.

This clonotype was seen ten or more times. The V gene is TRBV25-1, the J gene TRBJ2-1; possible D gene TRBD1, 7 bases. CDR3 length equals 17 residues. Germline lookup yields CDR1 MGHDK and CDR2 SYGVNS. Trimming shortened V by 6 bases and J by 8 bases, and 26 bases separated the two germline ends. CDR3 in amino acids: CASREGMGDRQGDEQFF. In DNA, the CDR3 is TGTGCCAGCAGGGAGGGGATGGGGGACAGACAAGGTGATGAGCAGTTCTTC.

This clonotype was seen ten or more times. V is TRBV4-2 and J is TRBJ1-5; D is unresolved. Germline values: CDR1 LGHNA, CDR2 YNFKEQ. Trimming pared 5 bases from V and 1 base from J, leaving 6 bases between. The CDR3 is made up of 13 amino acids. The CDR3: CASSRASNQPQHF. CDR3 bases: TGTGCCAGCAGCAGGGCGAGCAATCAGCCCCAGCATTTT.

This rearrangement joins TRBV11-2 to TRBJ2-1, with TRBD2 identical over 10 bases. The CDR3 spans 15 residues. Germline assignment: CDR1 SGHAT and CDR2 FQNNGV. V shed 7 bases and J 4 bases; nucleotides not matched to a gene: 7. The CDR3 sequence: CASTRAGGQYNEQFF. The CDR3 coding sequence is TGTGCCAGCACCAGAGCGGGGGGGCAGTACAATGAGCAGTTCTTC.